These 14 T cell receptor beta chains were all obtained from the same sample, sequenced in a study of blood T cell repertoires in COVID-19. The data were produced by immunoSEQ multiplex PCR, yet TCRdb's version contains in-frame clones alone and is incomplete. Of fewer than 100,000 clones listed, 91% are singletons. The sample was peripheral blood. These receptors were obtained from a woman aged 50 to 65 in a cohort sampled during active COVID-19.

The V and J genes are TRBV11-3 and TRBJ2-1; TRBD1 matches at 7 bases. The CDR3 covers 12 residues. In germline, CDR1 is SGHNT, CDR2 YENEEA. The V segment lost 5 bases and the J segment 12 bases; nucleotides outside the gene matches: 7. In nucleotides, the CDR3 is TGTGCCAGCAGCGCTCGACAGGGTGCGCAGTTCTTC. This gives the protein CASSARQGAQFF.

This clone showed up just once. The rearrangement uses TRBV7-9 and TRBJ1-2; TRBD1 might be the D (5 bases). V lost 3 bases and J lost 1, with 15 bases in between. This CDR3 spans 16 amino acids. Germline CDR1 SEHNR, CDR2 FQNEAQ (reference sequence). The CDR3 loop is CASSFTNIDSNYGYTF. In nucleotides, the CDR3 is TGTGCCAGCAGCTTTACAAACATCGACAGTAACTATGGCTACACCTTC.

The rearrangement uses TRBV30 and TRBJ2-7; D possibly corresponds to TRBD2 (5 bases). This CDR3 comprises 16 residues. Germline-derived CDR1 and CDR2 are GTSNPN and SVGIG (reference sequence). The V gene lost 0 bases and the J gene lost 7 bases, with 22 bases spanning the gap. The CDR3: CAWSVWLSNTPGEQYF. Written as DNA, the CDR3 is TGTGCCTGGAGTGTTTGGTTGAGTAACACCCCGGGAGAGCAGTACTTC.

V usage is TRBV27 and J usage is TRBJ2-5; 8 bases fit TRBD2. There are 16 residues in the CDR3. Germline V gives CDR1 MNHEY, CDR2 SMNVEV (reference sequence). V dropped 6 bases and J dropped 2; count of bases not matched to a gene: 11. The DNA of the CDR3 is TGTGCCAGCAGCTCGCTACCGGGGGGGGAACAAGAGACCCAGTACTTC. As protein: CASSSLPGGEQETQYF.

This chain connects TRBV28 to TRBJ2-1; TRBD2 aligns across 12 bases. Germline assignment: CDR1 MDHEN and CDR2 SYDVKM. This CDR3 is built from 15 residues. V lost 5 bases and J lost 6; bases outside the gene matches: 5. This CDR3 reads CASSPGLAGSNEQFF. The CDR3 DNA is TGTGCCAGCAGTCCGGGACTAGCGGGCTCCAATGAGCAGTTCTTC.

There are a few counts of this clone. The V gene is TRBV19, the J gene TRBJ1-6, with 7 positions matching TRBD1. From germline, CDR1 is LNHDA and CDR2 SQIVND (reference sequence). The CDR3 has 15 amino acids. Trimming took 4 bases from V and 9 from J; bases not matched to a gene: 9. CDR3 bases: TGTGCCAGTAGTACTCACAGGGGAGGCGGTTCACCCCTCCACTTT. It codes for CASSTHRGGGSPLHF.

This chain links TRBV10-3 with TRBJ2-1, with TRBD2 matching 7 bases. Germline V gene data show CDR1 as ENHRY and CDR2 as SYGVKD. This CDR3 is 17 amino acids long. V gave up 0 bases and J gave up 3 bases; unmatched junction bases: 8. The DNA for the CDR3 is TGTGCCATCAGTGAGTCGAATCCTTCTAGCGGCTACAATGAGCAGTTCTTC. The encoded protein is CAISESNPSSGYNEQFF.

V gene TRBV19 combines with J gene TRBJ1-6, with 8 bases aligning to TRBD1. The CDR3 covers 14 residues. CDR1 and CDR2 (germline): LNHDA, SQIVND (reference sequence). V trimming: 6 bases; J trimming: 6 bases; junction bases outside the gene matches: 4. CDR3: CASRVGQVNSPLHF. The CDR3 DNA reads as TGTGCCAGTAGGGTGGGACAGGTTAATTCACCCCTCCACTTT.

This chain connects TRBV27 to TRBJ2-5; D perhaps matches TRBD1 (6 bases). From germline, CDR1 is MNHEY and CDR2 SMNVEV (reference sequence). The CDR3 consists of 12 residues. Between the trimmed V and J ends, which lost 6 bases and 5 bases, there was a span of 10 bases. CDR3 sequence reads: CASRYRDETQYF. Written as DNA, the CDR3 is TGTGCCAGCAGGTACAGGGATGAGACCCAGTACTTC.

This clone occurred a few times. This chain links TRBV28 with TRBJ2-2; perhaps TRBD2 as D (6 bases). With 5 bases removed from V and 2 bases from J, the gap between germline ends came to 12 bases. CDR1 MDHEN and CDR2 SYDVKM come from the germline V gene. This CDR3 is 15 amino acids long. CDR3 sequence: CASSPGTSNTGELFF. The CDR3 coding sequence is TGTGCCAGCAGTCCCGGGACTTCCAACACCGGGGAGCTGTTTTTT.

The chain links TRBV30 to TRBJ2-3, with a weak D call TRBD2 (5 bases). Germline assignment: CDR1 GTSNPN and CDR2 SVGIG (reference sequence). V was trimmed by 0 bases and J by 6 bases, leaving 19 bases between them. The CDR3 spans 16 residues. CDR3 loop: CAWSVGADSLADTQYF. The CDR3 nucleotides read TGTGCCTGGAGTGTGGGAGCGGACTCCCTGGCGGATACGCAGTATTTT.

This chain connects TRBV5-1 to TRBJ2-1; D unresolved. Trimming removed 2 bases from V and 3 bases from J, with 6 bases in between. The CDR3 sequence is 13 residues long. Germline assignment: CDR1 SGHRS and CDR2 YFSETQ. DNA of the CDR3: TGCGCCAGCAGCTTTAACTACTACAATGAGCAGTTCTTC. It is translated as CASSFNYYNEQFF.

The J gene is TRBJ2-7, the V gene TRBV2, with 8 bases matching TRBD1. The CDR3 has 16 amino acids. Germline V gives CDR1 SNHLY, CDR2 FYNNEI. J lost 5 bases, V lost 6 bases, and 15 bases had no gene match. For the CDR3, the DNA is TGTGCCAGCAGCGGGCTAGGACAGGGAAAACCGCACGAGCAGTACTTC. Translated: CASSGLGQGKPHEQYF.

DNA of the CDR3: TGTGCCAGCAGTCGGATGGGCAGGGGCACTGAAGCTTTCTTT. It yields the protein CASSRMGRGTEAFF. This chain uses TRBV6-5 with TRBJ1-1; perhaps TRBD1 as D (6 bases). Trimming removed 5 bases at V and 4 bases at J, with 14 bases between. Germline loops: CDR1 MNHEY, CDR2 SVGAGI. CDR3 length: 14 amino acids.